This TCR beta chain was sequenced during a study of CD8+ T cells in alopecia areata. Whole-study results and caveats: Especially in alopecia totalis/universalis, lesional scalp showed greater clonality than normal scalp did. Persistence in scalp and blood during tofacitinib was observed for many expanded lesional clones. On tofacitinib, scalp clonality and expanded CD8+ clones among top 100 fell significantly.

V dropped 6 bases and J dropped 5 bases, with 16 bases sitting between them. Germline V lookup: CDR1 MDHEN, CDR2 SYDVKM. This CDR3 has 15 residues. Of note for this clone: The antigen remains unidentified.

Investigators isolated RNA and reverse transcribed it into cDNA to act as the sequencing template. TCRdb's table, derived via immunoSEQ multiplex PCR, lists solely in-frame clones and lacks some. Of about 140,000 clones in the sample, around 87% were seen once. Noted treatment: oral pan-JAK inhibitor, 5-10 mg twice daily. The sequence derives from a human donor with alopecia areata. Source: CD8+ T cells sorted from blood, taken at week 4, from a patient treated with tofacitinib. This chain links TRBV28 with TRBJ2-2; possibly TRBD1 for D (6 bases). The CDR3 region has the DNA TGTGCCAGCAGCCCGCTACAGGGAGATACCGGGGAGCTGTTTTTT. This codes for CASSPLQGDTGELFF.